Below are 6 T cell receptor beta chains sequenced from a single sample in a study of T cells after yellow fever vaccination (dated by TCRdb to about 2019). The sample's treatment or condition label, in plain terms: live attenuated yellow fever vaccine strain. Receptors were amplified or captured by 5' RACE. The data were produced on an Illumina HiSeq 2500. The public reads were reanalyzed by TCRdb: fastp trimming at Q25, MiXCR alignment, in-frame beta chains only. One record per CDR3 amino acid sequence lists the most common genes and DNA. The sample records hundreds of thousands of distinct CDR3 sequences, roughly 12% of which are singletons. Of the sample, around 20% is held by the ten largest clones. Source: PBMCs, taken on the day of the first yellow fever vaccination. Receptors originate from a man aged 18 to 29 who received the YFV17D yellow fever vaccine.

This clonotype was counted between two and nine times. The J gene is TRBJ2-7, the V gene TRBV5-1; D remains ambiguous. Germline V lookup: CDR1 SGHRS, CDR2 YFSETQ. The CDR3 spans 14 residues. Deletions cut 2 bases from V and 7 bases from J, with 16 bases between. The CDR3 DNA reads TGCGCCAGCAGCTTATGGTCCCTCCGGTCTGAGCAGTACTTC. Translating gives CASSLWSLRSEQYF.

The chain links TRBV6-1 to TRBJ2-7; 7 bases agree with TRBD1. CDR3 size: 14 residues. Germline V gives CDR1 MNHNS, CDR2 SASEGT. Trimming removed 7 bases from V and 0 bases from J; junction bases left unmatched: 6. The CDR3 is CASTGTESSYEQYF. CDR3 DNA: TGTGCCAGCACTGGGACAGAGAGCTCCTACGAGCAGTACTTC.

This clonotype appeared a few times. The chain carries TRBV10-3 and TRBJ2-3; the match to TRBD2 covers 11 bases. Per the germline V gene, CDR1 is ENHRY and CDR2 is SYGVKD. The CDR3 is made up of 14 amino acids. V lost 6 bases and J lost 5; bases outside the gene matches: 4. This chain's CDR3 is CAIRGGLAEDTQYF. The DNA of the CDR3 is TGTGCCATCAGGGGGGGACTAGCGGAAGATACGCAGTATTTT.

There are a few counts of this clonotype. The rearrangement joins TRBV7-2 to TRBJ1-2; 7 bases align to TRBD1. The germline gives CDR1 SGHTA, CDR2 FQGNSA. The CDR3 is made up of 15 amino acids. The V gene end was trimmed by 6 bases and the J gene end by 5 bases; junction bases not matched to a gene: 12. This CDR3 reads CASRTEGGAGYGYTF. For the CDR3, the DNA is TGTGCCAGCAGAACGGAAGGGGGCGCGGGGTATGGCTACACCTTC.

This clonotype was counted only a few times. V gene TRBV5-6 combines with J gene TRBJ2-7, with D unclear. The CDR3 runs to 14 residues. CDR1 SGHDT and CDR2 YYEEEE come from the germline V gene. Trimming removed 4 bases at V and 5 bases at J, with 16 bases between. Here the CDR3 reads CASSIWLGKDEQYF. The CDR3 DNA reads as TGTGCCAGCAGCATCTGGCTGGGGAAGGACGAGCAGTACTTC. The whole variable domain, remainder taken from reference TRBV5-6 and TRBJ2-7, is DAGVTQSPTHLIKTRGQQVTLRCSPKSGHDTVSWYQQALGQGPQFIFQYYEEEERQRGNFPDRFSGHQFPNYSSELNVNALLLGDSALYLCASSIWLGKDEQYFGPGTRLTVT.

V gene TRBV12-3 or TRBV12-4 combines with J gene TRBJ1-5; TRBD1 might be the D (5 bases). The CDR3 runs 15 residues. Trimming removed 5 bases from V and 2 bases from J, with 13 bases in between. The CDR3 region is CASSQLGAGNQPQHF. In DNA form, the CDR3 reads TGTGCCAGCAGTCAGCTTGGGGCTGGCAATCAGCCCCAGCATTTT.